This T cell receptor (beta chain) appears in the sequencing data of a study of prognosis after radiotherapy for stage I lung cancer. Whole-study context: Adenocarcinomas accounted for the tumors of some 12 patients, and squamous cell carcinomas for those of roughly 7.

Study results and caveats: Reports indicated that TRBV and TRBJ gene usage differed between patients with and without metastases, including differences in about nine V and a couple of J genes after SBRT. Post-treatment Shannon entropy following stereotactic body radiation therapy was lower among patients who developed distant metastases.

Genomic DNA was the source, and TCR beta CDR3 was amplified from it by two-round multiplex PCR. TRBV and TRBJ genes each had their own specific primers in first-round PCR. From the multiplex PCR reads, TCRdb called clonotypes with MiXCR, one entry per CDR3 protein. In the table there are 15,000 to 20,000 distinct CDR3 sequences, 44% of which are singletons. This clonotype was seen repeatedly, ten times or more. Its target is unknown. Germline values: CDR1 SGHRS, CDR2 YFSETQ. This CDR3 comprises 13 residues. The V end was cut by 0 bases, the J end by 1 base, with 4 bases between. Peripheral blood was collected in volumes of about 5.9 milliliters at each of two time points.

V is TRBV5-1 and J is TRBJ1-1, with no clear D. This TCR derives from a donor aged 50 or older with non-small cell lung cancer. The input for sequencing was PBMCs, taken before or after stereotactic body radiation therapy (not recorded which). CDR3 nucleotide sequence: TGCGCCAGCAGCTTGGTAGCGAACACTGAAGCTTTCTTT. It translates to CASSLVANTEAFF.